The TCR beta chain described here comes from a study of STAT5B mutations in CD4+ large granular lymphocyte leukemia. Original data processing: Productive clonotypes were detectable down to 2.59 x 10-5 frequency. The data were produced by immunoSEQ multiplex PCR, yet TCRdb's version contains in-frame clones alone and is incomplete. That table furnishes V, J and clone size, whereas the DNA furnished D and trimming. The data contain tens of thousands of clones, around 72% of them singletons. The V gene's germline CDR1 is SEHNR and CDR2 FQNEAQ (reference sequence). CDR3 length equals 16 residues. V lost 7 bases to trimming and J lost 1 base; unmatched junction nucleotides: 9.

The sequenced material came from CD4+ T cells from blood buffy coats. The TCR comes from a human donor in good health. The rearrangement uses TRBV7-9 and TRBJ1-1; TRBD1 matches at 10 bases. CDR3 nucleotide sequence: TGTGCCAGCACTCATCGACAGGGGGCTTCGAACACTGAAGCTTTCTTT. Translating gives CASTHRQGASNTEAFF.